This is a list of T cell receptor beta chains from one sample in a study of CD8 T cells in Susac syndrome. TCRdb itself ran the immunoSEQ multiplex PCR reads through MiXCR, one entry per CDR3 protein. The table includes 150,000 to 200,000 distinct CDR3 sequences, around 95% detected once. The sample consisted of CD4+ T cells from PBMCs. Source of these receptors: a human donor in good health. Both conserved end residues are part of each CDR3. A D gene is named only where the DNA matches it firmly. Size is stated for part of the rows, as once, few or many counts, or as a class when the clone is expanded.

j_call v_call clone_size d_call cdr3_nt cdr3_aa
TRBJ2-2 TRBV6-1 . TRBD2 TGTGCCAGCAGAGGAGCGGGGTGGATCGGGGAGCTGTTTTTT CASRGAGWIGELFF
TRBJ2-5 TRBV2 . TRBD2 TGTGCCAGCAGCTCACCTAGGACTAGCCAACTCTCCTCTTTCCAAGAGACCCAGTACTTC CASSSPRTSQLSSFQETQYF
TRBJ1-1 TRBV2 . TRBD1 TGTGCCAGCAGTGAAGCGCTAGGGGGCGGAACTGAAGCTTTCTTT CASSEALGGGTEAFF
TRBJ1-5 TRBV20-1 . . TGCAGTGCTAGTTGGGGGTCGCGCAATCAGCCCCAGCATTTT CSASWGSRNQPQHF
TRBJ2-3 TRBV2 . TRBD1 TGTGCCAGCAGTGTTGACAGGGGGCGGGCAGATACGCAGTATTTT CASSVDRGRADTQYF
TRBJ2-5 TRBV5-1 . TRBD2 TGCGCCAGCAGCTTGACCGGGACTAGCCGGGAGACCCAGTACTTC CASSLTGTSRETQYF
TRBJ2-1 TRBV30 . TRBD2 TGTGCCTGGAGCCCTTATCTGAGCGGGGGGGCGTACAATGAGCAGTTCTTC CAWSPYLSGGAYNEQFF
TRBJ2-7 TRBV9 once . TGTGCCAGCAGCGTAGTCGGGGACTTTGGCGAGCAGTACTTC CASSVVGDFGEQYF
TRBJ1-6 TRBV5-6 . . TGTGCCAGCAGACAGCGGGGGGGCAGGGATTCACCCCTCCACTTT CASRQRGGRDSPLHF
TRBJ2-1 TRBV27 once . TGTGCCAGCAGTTTATCGGACGGAATGGAGCAGTTCTTC CASSLSDGMEQFF
TRBJ1-2 TRBV12-3/TRBV12-4 . . TGTGCCAGCAGCTACGTGACAGGTGATGGCTACACCTTC CASSYVTGDGYTF
TRBJ2-7 TRBV19 . . TGTGCCAGTAGTCTCTGGCAGGGAGGTAGCGACGAGCAGTACTTC CASSLWQGGSDEQYF
TRBJ2-2 TRBV25-1 . TRBD2 TGTGCCAGCAGTGAAAGCGGGGGGGCCCCCGGGGAGCTGTTTTTT CASSESGGAPGELFF
TRBJ2-7 TRBV18 . . TGTGCCAGCTCACCACGTCAGGGAACGGACGAGCAGTACTTC CASSPRQGTDEQYF
TRBJ1-2 TRBV5-1 . . TGCGCCAGCAGCTTGAGGTCCGGGGAAGATGGCTACACCTTC CASSLRSGEDGYTF
TRBJ2-1 TRBV27 . . TGTGCCAGCAGACAAATCCCGAGCTCCTACAATGAGCAGTTCTTC CASRQIPSSYNEQFF
TRBJ2-1 TRBV7-2 . . TGTGCCAGCAGCCCCCTCGGACTATCCCTACCCTACAATGAGCAGTTCTTC CASSPLGLSLPYNEQFF
TRBJ1-3 TRBV9 once TRBD1 TGTGCCAGCAGCTCCACAGGGGTCTCTGGAAACACCATATATTTT CASSSTGVSGNTIYF
TRBJ2-5 TRBV2 . TRBD1 TGTGCCAGCAGGAAGGACAGGGAAGAGACCCAGTACTTC CASRKDREETQYF
TRBJ1-5 TRBV6-2/TRBV6-3 . . TGTGCCAGCAGTCAGCCGGTAGGACCCCAGCATTTT CASSQPVGPQHF
TRBJ2-3 TRBV29-1 . . TGCAGCGTCCGACCTAGAGGGGGGATCTATAGCACAGATACGCAGTATTTT CSVRPRGGIYSTDTQYF
TRBJ1-3 TRBV5-1 . . TGCGCCAGCAGCTTGACACCGAGCTCTGGAAACACCATATATTTT CASSLTPSSGNTIYF
TRBJ1-6 TRBV20-1 . . TGCAGTGCCCGAGGCGGTAGCACTATTAATTCACCCCTCCACTTT CSARGGSTINSPLHF
TRBJ2-7 TRBV18 . TRBD2 TGTGCCAGCTCCTTAACTAATAGCGGGGTTGCCTACGAGCAGTACTTC CASSLTNSGVAYEQYF
TRBJ1-1 TRBV7-2 . . TGTGCCAGCAGCTTAGGGGGGACCGGAACTGAAGCTTTCTTT CASSLGGTGTEAFF
TRBJ2-5 TRBV4-1 . TRBD2 TGCGCCAGCAGCCAAATAGCGGGGGGGGAGACCCAGTACTTC CASSQIAGGETQYF
TRBJ1-5 TRBV25-1 . TRBD1 TGTGCCAGCAGTGAATCAGGGACAGGGCTTCAGCCCCAGCATTTT CASSESGTGLQPQHF
TRBJ1-1 TRBV29-1 . . TGCAGCGTTCGTACCGGGACCGCGAACACTGAAGCTTTCTTT CSVRTGTANTEAFF
TRBJ2-5 TRBV7-2 . . TGTGCCAGCAGCCCATCGCGGAGGGTAGAGACCCAGTACTTC CASSPSRRVETQYF
TRBJ1-2 TRBV25-1 . . TGTGCCAGCAGTGAAAACGGGCCTAACTATGGCTACACCTTC CASSENGPNYGYTF
TRBJ2-7 TRBV7-3 . . TGTGCCAGCAGCTTGGGCCCAGGGCGCGAGCAGTACTTC CASSLGPGREQYF
TRBJ2-1 TRBV19 . . TGTGCCAGTAGCCGTACTTCCATCTCCTACAATGAGCAGTTCTTC CASSRTSISYNEQFF
TRBJ1-6 TRBV5-4 . TRBD1 TGTGCCAGCAGCCCACAGGGGAGCACCCTCCACTTT CASSPQGSTLHF
TRBJ1-1 TRBV12-3/TRBV12-4 . . TGTGCCAGCAGTCCCCCGGGGTACGGTACTGAAGCTTTCTTT CASSPPGYGTEAFF
TRBJ2-6 TRBV20-1 once TRBD1 TGCAGTGCTAGTCAGGGGGCGGAGGGGGCCAACGTCCTGACTTTC CSASQGAEGANVLTF
TRBJ1-2 TRBV7-2 . . TGTGCCAGCAGCTCGGCAGGGAGAAGCTACACCTTC CASSSAGRSYTF
TRBJ2-7 TRBV7-6 . . TGTGCCAGCAGCTTGAGACGGGGTTCGGAAGAGCAGTACTTC CASSLRRGSEEQYF
TRBJ1-2 TRBV28 . . TGTGCCAGTGAACAGACGATGATGGGCTACACCTTC CASEQTMMGYTF
TRBJ2-7 TRBV12-3/TRBV12-4 . . TGTGCCAGCAGTTTGGGGACGGTGCTCTACGAGCAGTACTTC CASSLGTVLYEQYF
TRBJ1-6 TRBV3-1 . . TGTGCCAGCAGCCATCCTCTTGGTGTTAATTCACCCCTCCACTTT CASSHPLGVNSPLHF
TRBJ2-5 TRBV30 . . TGTGCCTGGAGTTCCCGGGAGACCCAGTACTTC CAWSSRETQYF
TRBJ1-1 TRBV7-9 . TRBD1 TGTGCCAGCAGCTTATTACAGGGGGGAGCTTTCTTT CASSLLQGGAFF
TRBJ1-5 TRBV12-3/TRBV12-4 . TRBD1 TGTGCCAGCAGTTTAGGACAGGGGCGTCAGCCCCAGCATTTT CASSLGQGRQPQHF
TRBJ1-5 TRBV7-2 . TRBD1 TGTGCCAGCAGCCCTAGTCAGGGGGCGGCTCAGCCCCAGCATTTT CASSPSQGAAQPQHF
TRBJ1-5 TRBV7-2 . . TGTGCCAGCAGCTTAGGACAGGACTATCAGCCCCAGCATTTT CASSLGQDYQPQHF
TRBJ2-7 TRBV6-5 . . TGTGCCAGCAGTTACGATGACTCGGCCTACGAGCAGTACTTC CASSYDDSAYEQYF
TRBJ2-1 TRBV18 . . TGTGCCAGCTCACCAGGAGCCACTGAGCAGTTCTTC CASSPGATEQFF
TRBJ1-5 TRBV29-1 . TRBD1 TGCAGCGTTGGAAGGGGGCGGAATCAGCCCCAGCATTTT CSVGRGRNQPQHF
TRBJ2-7 TRBV7-2 . . TGTGCCAGCAGCTTAGGCGGGGTTAGCTCCTACGAGCAGTACTTC CASSLGGVSSYEQYF
TRBJ2-5 TRBV7-9 . TRBD2 TGTGCCAGCAGCCGGGGGGTAGAAGAGACCCAGTACTTC CASSRGVEETQYF
TRBJ2-5 TRBV30 . . TGTGCCTGGTCTAGACAGGATGAGACCCAGTACTTC CAWSRQDETQYF
TRBJ1-5 TRBV12-3/TRBV12-4 . TRBD1 TGTGCCAGCAGTCGGACAGGTAGCAATCAGCCCCAGCATTTT CASSRTGSNQPQHF
TRBJ1-1 TRBV19 . TRBD1 TGTGCCAGTAGTCCTCGACAGGGAACCCAAGCTTTCTTT CASSPRQGTQAFF